This is a list of T cell receptor beta chains from one sample in a study of blood T cell repertoires in COVID-19. Assay used: immunoSEQ multiplex PCR; TCRdb lists only in-frame clones, some missing. Among roughly 200,000 clones listed, around 86% were seen once. The source material was PBMCs or T cells enriched from blood (not recorded which). These receptors all come from a woman younger than 45 who had recovered from COVID-19. Both conserved end residues are part of each CDR3. Each record gives: V gene, D gene, clone size, J gene, CDR3 DNA, CDR3 protein. A D gene is named only where the DNA matches it firmly. Clone size, where shown, is once, few, many, or a class for clones that have expanded.

TRBV4-2,NA,NA,TRBJ2-7,TGTGCCAGCAGCCAAGGTTTGGGGCGGGAAGACGACTACGAGCAGTACTTC,CASSQGLGREDDYEQYF
TRBV2,NA,NA,TRBJ1-5,TGTGCCAGCAGTGCAGGTAGCAATCAGCCCCAGCATTTT,CASSAGSNQPQHF
TRBV5-1,TRBD1,NA,TRBJ2-3,TGCGCCAGCAGCTTGGCCGCGACAGGGGGTTCAGATACGCAGTATTTT,CASSLAATGGSDTQYF
TRBV3-1/TRBV3-2,NA,NA,TRBJ1-6,TGTGCCAGCAGCCAAGGTTTCGGGGGTTACTCACCCCTCCACTTT,CASSQGFGGYSPLHF
TRBV5-4,NA,NA,TRBJ1-2,TGTGCCAGCAGCACCAAACAGGGAAACTATGGCTACACCTTC,CASSTKQGNYGYTF
TRBV2,NA,many,TRBJ1-6,TGTGCCAGCCGAACTGGTGACAGAAATAATTCACCCCTCCACTTT,CASRTGDRNNSPLHF
TRBV2,NA,NA,TRBJ1-5,TGTGCCAGCAGCCCCCATCGTAGTAGCAATCAGCCCCAGCATTTT,CASSPHRSSNQPQHF
TRBV3-1/TRBV3-2,TRBD1,NA,TRBJ2-5,TGTGCCAGCAGCCTATCGGACAGGGCGGCGGCCTTGTTCGAGACCCAGTACTTC,CASSLSDRAAALFETQYF
TRBV19,NA,NA,TRBJ2-7,TGTGCCAGTAGTATAGTAAACAGTATCTCCTACGAGCAGTACTTC,CASSIVNSISYEQYF
TRBV27,TRBD1,NA,TRBJ2-7,TGTGCCAGCAGTCCCATCGGACAGGGGGCGGGCGAGCAGTACTTC,CASSPIGQGAGEQYF
TRBV14,NA,NA,TRBJ1-2,TGTGCCAGCAGCCAAGGCATTAGTGAGGGAAGTAGTGAGGATGGCTACACCTTC,CASSQGISEGSSEDGYTF
TRBV21-1,NA,NA,TRBJ1-4,TGTGCCAGCAGCAAAGGGAGGACGGGGGTACCCGACCGTCCAACTAATGAAAAACTGTTTTTT,CASSKGRTGVPDRPTNEKLFF
TRBV18,TRBD2,once,TRBJ2-2,TGTGCCAGCTCACCACCCCTAGCGGGGAGCACCGGGGAGCTGTTTTTT,CASSPPLAGSTGELFF
TRBV3-1/TRBV3-2,NA,NA,TRBJ2-7,TGTGCCAGCAGCCCCCGGGACTACGAGCAGTACTTC,CASSPRDYEQYF
TRBV7-2,TRBD2,NA,TRBJ2-1,TGTGCCAGCAGCTTACAGCGGGAGGGTAAGTTCTTC,CASSLQREGKFF
TRBV19,NA,NA,TRBJ1-5,TGTGCCAGTAGTATAGACAGGGGTGGCAATCAGCCCCAGCATTTT,CASSIDRGGNQPQHF
TRBV3-1/TRBV3-2,TRBD2,NA,TRBJ2-7,TGTGCCAGCAGCCAGTTGGGAGGGCCCTCCTACGAGCAGTACTTC,CASSQLGGPSYEQYF
TRBV7-2,NA,once,TRBJ2-1,TGTGCCAGCAGCTTAGCTCAGTCTAGTTGGGATGAGCAGTTCTTC,CASSLAQSSWDEQFF
TRBV9,NA,NA,TRBJ1-2,TGTGCCAGCAGCGTCGAAATGAGGATCCGTACTAACTATGGCTACACCTTC,CASSVEMRIRTNYGYTF
TRBV28,TRBD1,NA,TRBJ2-7,TGTGCCAGCAGTTTTCCGGGACAGGGATCCTACGAGCAGTACTTC,CASSFPGQGSYEQYF
TRBV3-1/TRBV3-2,NA,NA,TRBJ1-6,TGTGCCAGCAGCCAAGGCGTGGAGACTTCACCCCTCCACTTT,CASSQGVETSPLHF
TRBV18,NA,once,TRBJ1-1,TGTGCCAGCTCACTAATGAACACTGAAGCTTTCTTT,CASSLMNTEAFF
TRBV5-8,NA,NA,TRBJ1-5,TGTGCCAGCAGCTTCCAGGGAGGTCAGCCCCAGCATTTT,CASSFQGGQPQHF
TRBV6-5,NA,few,TRBJ1-3,TGTGCCAGCCGGGAGATGGGGTCTGGAAACACCATATATTTT,CASREMGSGNTIYF
TRBV10-3,NA,NA,TRBJ1-1,TGTGCCATCAACTTGGGGGGGGAGATGAACACTGAAGCTTTCTTT,CAINLGGEMNTEAFF
TRBV19,NA,NA,TRBJ2-7,TGTGCCAGTTCAACCGACACCCTCTACGAGCAGTACTTC,CASSTDTLYEQYF
TRBV7-9,NA,NA,TRBJ2-4,TGTGCCAGCAGCCCCCGCTGGCAGGCCTACAGGATAGCCAAAAACATTCAGTACTTC,CASSPRWQAYRIAKNIQYF
TRBV7-3,NA,NA,TRBJ2-1,TGTGCCAGCAGCTTACGGGCTAGCGAGAGTTTCAATGAGCAGTTCTTC,CASSLRASESFNEQFF
TRBV28,NA,NA,TRBJ2-1,TGTGCCAGCAGTTCTCAGGGAGGAGAGCAGTTCTTC,CASSSQGGEQFF
TRBV11-2,TRBD1,NA,TRBJ2-3,TGTGCCAGCAGCTTCGGACAGGGCACAGATACGCAGTATTTT,CASSFGQGTDTQYF
TRBV7-6,TRBD2,NA,TRBJ2-3,TGTGCCAGCAGCTCTGCGGGAGGGCAAGATACGCAGTATTTT,CASSSAGGQDTQYF